This T cell receptor beta chain was obtained from a study of T cell responses to AZD1222 COVID-19 vaccine. Study-level information: Pooling of second doses given at about 4 or about 12 weeks was done. Study-wide points: White British donors predominated, females outnumbered males, and clonal diversity was possibly underestimated.

This clone has a single count. What it binds is unknown. The CDR3 is made up of 13 amino acids. Trimming took 9 bases from V and 8 from J, leaving 17 bases between them. Generated by immunoSEQ multiplex PCR, the TCRdb table keeps only in-frame clones and is missing some. The sample has 180,000 or so clones; 94% are singletons. The sample in question was peripheral blood, obtained on day 0 of AZD1222 vaccination. The chain links TRBV12-3 or TRBV12-4 to TRBJ1-5; D may be TRBD1 (5 bases). The TCR was taken from an adult in good health. CDR3 residues: CASREGTSKPQHF. CDR3 in DNA: TGTGCCAGTAGGGAGGGGACTAGCAAGCCCCAGCATTTT.